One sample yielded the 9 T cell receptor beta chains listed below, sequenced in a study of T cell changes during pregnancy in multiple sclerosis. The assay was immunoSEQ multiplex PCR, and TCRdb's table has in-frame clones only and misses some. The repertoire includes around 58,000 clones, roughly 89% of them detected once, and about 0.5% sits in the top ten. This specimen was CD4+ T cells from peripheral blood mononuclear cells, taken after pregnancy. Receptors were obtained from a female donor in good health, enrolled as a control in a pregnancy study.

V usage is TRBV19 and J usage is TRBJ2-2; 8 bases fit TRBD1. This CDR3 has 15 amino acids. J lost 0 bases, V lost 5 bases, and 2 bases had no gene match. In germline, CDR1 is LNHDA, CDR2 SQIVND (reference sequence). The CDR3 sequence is CASSSGQANTGELFF. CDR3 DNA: TGTGCCAGTAGTTCGGGACAGGCGAACACCGGGGAGCTGTTTTTT.

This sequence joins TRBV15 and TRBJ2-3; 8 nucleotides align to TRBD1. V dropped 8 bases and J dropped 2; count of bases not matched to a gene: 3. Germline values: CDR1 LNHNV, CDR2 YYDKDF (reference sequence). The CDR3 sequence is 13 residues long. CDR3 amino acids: CATRTGNTDTQYF. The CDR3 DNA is TGTGCCACCCGGACAGGGAACACAGATACGCAGTATTTT.

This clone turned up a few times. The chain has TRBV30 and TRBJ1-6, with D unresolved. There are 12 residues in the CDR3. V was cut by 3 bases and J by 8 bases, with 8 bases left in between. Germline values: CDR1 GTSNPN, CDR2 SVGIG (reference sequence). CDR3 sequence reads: CAWRLSYSPLHF. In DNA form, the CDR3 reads TGTGCCTGGAGGTTGTCCTATTCACCCCTCCACTTT.

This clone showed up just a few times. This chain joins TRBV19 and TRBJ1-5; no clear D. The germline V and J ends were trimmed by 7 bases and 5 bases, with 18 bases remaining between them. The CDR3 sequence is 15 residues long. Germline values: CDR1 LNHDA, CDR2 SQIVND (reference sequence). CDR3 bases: TGTGCCAGTATATCGGACTCCGCGGCTTATCAGCCCCAGCATTTT. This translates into CASISDSAAYQPQHF.

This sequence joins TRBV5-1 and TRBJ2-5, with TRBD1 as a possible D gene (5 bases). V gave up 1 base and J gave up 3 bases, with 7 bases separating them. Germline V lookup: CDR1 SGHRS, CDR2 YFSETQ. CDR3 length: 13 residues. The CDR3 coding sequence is TGCGCCAGCAGCTTGTCCAGGGAAGAGACCCAGTACTTC. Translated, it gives CASSLSREETQYF.

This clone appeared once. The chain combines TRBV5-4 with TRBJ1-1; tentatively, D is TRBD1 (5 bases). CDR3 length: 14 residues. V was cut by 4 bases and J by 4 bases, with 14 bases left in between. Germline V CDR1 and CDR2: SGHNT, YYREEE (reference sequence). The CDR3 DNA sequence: TGTGCCAGCAGCCCGCGGGGGGGAGGCACTGAAGCTTTCTTT. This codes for CASSPRGGGTEAFF.

CDR3 nucleotides: TGCGCCAGCAGTCAATCCGCCCAAGCGGGGGGCTCCTACGAGCAGTACTTC. This gives the protein CASSQSAQAGGSYEQYF. This sequence joins TRBV23-1 and TRBJ2-7; TRBD2 matches 9 bases. TRBV23-1 is flagged as an ORF with uncertain function. This CDR3 is 17 amino acids long. J lost 0 bases, V lost 0 bases, and 6 bases had no gene match.

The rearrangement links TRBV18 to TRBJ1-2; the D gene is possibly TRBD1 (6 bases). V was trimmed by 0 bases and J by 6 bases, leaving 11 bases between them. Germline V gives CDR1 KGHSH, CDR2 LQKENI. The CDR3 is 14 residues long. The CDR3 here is CASSPPTGNHGYTF. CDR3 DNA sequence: TGTGCCAGCTCACCACCTACAGGGAATCATGGCTACACCTTC.

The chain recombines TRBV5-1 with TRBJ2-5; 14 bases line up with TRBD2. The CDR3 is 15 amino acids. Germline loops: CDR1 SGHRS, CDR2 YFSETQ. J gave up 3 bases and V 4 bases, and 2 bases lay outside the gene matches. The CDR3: CASSAGLAGEETQYF. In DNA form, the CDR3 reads TGCGCCAGCAGCGCGGGACTAGCGGGGGAAGAGACCCAGTACTTC. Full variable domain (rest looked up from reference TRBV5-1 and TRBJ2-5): KAGVTQTPRYLIKTRGQQVTLSCSPISGHRSVSWYQQTPGQGLQFLFEYFSETQRNKGNFPGRFSGRQFSNSRSEMNVSTLELGDSALYLCASSAGLAGEETQYFGPGTRLLVL.